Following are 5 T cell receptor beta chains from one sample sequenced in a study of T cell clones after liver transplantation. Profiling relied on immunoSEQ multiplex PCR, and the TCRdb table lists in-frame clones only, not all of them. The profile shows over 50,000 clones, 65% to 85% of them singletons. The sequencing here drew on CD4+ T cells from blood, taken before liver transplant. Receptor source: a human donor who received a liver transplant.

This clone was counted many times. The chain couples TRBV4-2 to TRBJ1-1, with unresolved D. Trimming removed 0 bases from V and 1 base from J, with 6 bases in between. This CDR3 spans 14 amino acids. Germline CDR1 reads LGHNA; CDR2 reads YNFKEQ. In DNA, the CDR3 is TGTGCCAGCAGCCAAGATCTTTGGAACACTGAAGCTTTCTTT. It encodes CASSQDLWNTEAFF.

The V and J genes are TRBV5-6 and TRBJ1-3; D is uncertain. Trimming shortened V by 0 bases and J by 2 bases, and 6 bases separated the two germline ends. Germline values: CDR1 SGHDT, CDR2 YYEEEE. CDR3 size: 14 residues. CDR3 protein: CASSLGGTGNTIYF. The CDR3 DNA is TGTGCCAGCAGCTTGGGTGGTACTGGAAACACCATATATTTT. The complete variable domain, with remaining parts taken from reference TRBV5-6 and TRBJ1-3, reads DAGVTQSPTHLIKTRGQQVTLRCSPKSGHDTVSWYQQALGQGPQFIFQYYEEEERQRGNFPDRFSGHQFPNYSSELNVNALLLGDSALYLCASSLGGTGNTIYFGEGSWLTVV.

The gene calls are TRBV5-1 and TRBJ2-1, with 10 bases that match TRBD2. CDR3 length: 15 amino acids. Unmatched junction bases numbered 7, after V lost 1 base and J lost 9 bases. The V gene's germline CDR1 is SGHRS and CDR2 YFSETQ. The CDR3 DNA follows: TGCGCCAGCAGCTTGTCTCTAGCGGGGGTAGGTGAGCAGTTCTTC. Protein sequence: CASSLSLAGVGEQFF. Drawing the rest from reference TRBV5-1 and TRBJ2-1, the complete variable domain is KAGVTQTPRYLIKTRGQQVTLSCSPISGHRSVSWYQQTPGQGLQFLFEYFSETQRNKGNFPGRFSGRQFSNSRSEMNVSTLELGDSALYLCASSLSLAGVGEQFFGPGTRLTVL.

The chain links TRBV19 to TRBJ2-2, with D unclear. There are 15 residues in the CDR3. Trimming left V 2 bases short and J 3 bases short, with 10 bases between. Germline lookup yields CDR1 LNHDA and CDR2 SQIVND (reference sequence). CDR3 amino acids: CASSISRLDTGELFF. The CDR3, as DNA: TGTGCCAGTAGTATAAGTCGGTTGGACACCGGGGAGCTGTTTTTT.

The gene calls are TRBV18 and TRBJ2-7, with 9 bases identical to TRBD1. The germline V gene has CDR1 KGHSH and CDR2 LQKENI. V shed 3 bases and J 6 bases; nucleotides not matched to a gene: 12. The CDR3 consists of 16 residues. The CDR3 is CASSPRTRQGESEQYF. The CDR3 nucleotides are TGTGCCAGCTCACCGAGGACGAGACAGGGGGAGTCCGAGCAGTACTTC.